This T cell receptor beta chain originates from a study of cytomegalovirus exposure and HLA in healthy donors. About this clone itself: The antigen remains undetermined.

V was cut by 3 bases and J by 8 bases, with 21 bases left in between. This CDR3 contains 15 residues. From germline, CDR1 is SGDLS and CDR2 YYNGEE. It was with 60 Vbeta and 13 Jbeta primers that the PCR ran. Sequenced by immunoSEQ multiplex PCR; TCRdb stores in-frame clones only, minus some. This sample carries roughly 180,000 clones, around 74% of them seen once, and the ten largest clones take approximately 1.5%. General study points: Across HLA loci, a later analysis found differing TCR association rates, with DRB1 most and HLA-C fewest.

This clonotype was sampled from a girl between 5 and 17 years old in good health and CMV-seropositive. The chain employs TRBV9 and TRBJ2-7; D may be TRBD1 (5 bases). The sample was PBMCs. CDR3 coding DNA: TGTGCCAGCAGCGCCGTAGGGGTAGGGCAATCGAAGCAGTACTTC. Its translation: CASSAVGVGQSKQYF.